This TCR beta chain was obtained from a study of shared clonotypes between healthy human individuals. Libraries were prepared by immunoSEQ multiplex PCR; TCRdb keeps only in-frame clonotypes and omits some of them. Here the sample spans roughly 2,500,000 clones, 93% being singletons. The germline V gene encodes CDR1 SGHAT and CDR2 FQNNGV. The V gene end was trimmed by 4 bases and the J gene end by 2 bases; junction bases not matched to a gene: 4. The CDR3 is made up of 15 amino acids. This sequence joins TRBV11-2 and TRBJ2-3, with 9 bases lining up with TRBD1. The sequencing input was naive CD4+ T cells from PBMCs. Subset: CD45RA+ positively selected. The clonotype comes from a man aged 18 to 29 in good health. Some clones in this sample may be carry-over from other donors' samples. CDR3 bases: TGTGCCAGCAGCTCGGGACAGGGCTTCACAGATACGCAGTATTTT. This translates into CASSSGQGFTDTQYF.